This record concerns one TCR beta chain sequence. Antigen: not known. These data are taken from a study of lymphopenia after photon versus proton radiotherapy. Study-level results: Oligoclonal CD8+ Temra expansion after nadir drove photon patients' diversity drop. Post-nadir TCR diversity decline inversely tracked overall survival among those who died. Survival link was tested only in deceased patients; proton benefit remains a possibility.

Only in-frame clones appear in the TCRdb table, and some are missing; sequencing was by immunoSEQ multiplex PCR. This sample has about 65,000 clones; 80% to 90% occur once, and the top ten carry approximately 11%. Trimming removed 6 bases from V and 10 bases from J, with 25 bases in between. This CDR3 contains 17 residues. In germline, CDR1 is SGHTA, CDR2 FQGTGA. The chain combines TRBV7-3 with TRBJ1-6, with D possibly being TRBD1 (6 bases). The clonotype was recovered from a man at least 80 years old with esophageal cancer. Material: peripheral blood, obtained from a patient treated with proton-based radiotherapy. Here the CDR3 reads CASRPPTLQGLFSPLHF. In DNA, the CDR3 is TGTGCCAGCAGACCACCTACCCTACAGGGATTATTCTCACCCCTCCACTTT.